The 3 T cell receptor beta chains listed next were all sequenced from one sample in a study of blood T cell repertoires in COVID-19. The table came from immunoSEQ multiplex PCR; TCRdb's copy has only in-frame clones and leaves some out. The table has roughly 250,000 clones, approximately 90% seen once. The material sequenced was PBMCs or T cells enriched from blood (not recorded which). The receptors shown here come from a woman aged 25 to 39 with acute COVID-19.

V is TRBV1 and J is TRBJ2-4; TRBD2 reflects the table's D call only, with no check against the DNA. TRBV1 is an annotated pseudogene. The CDR3 spans 16 residues. The CDR3 loop reads CTSSQVQKEIKNIQYF. CDR3 sequence (DNA): TGCACCAGCAGCCAAGTCCAAAAGGAGATAAAAAACATTCAGTACTTC.

The V gene is TRBV7-9, the J gene TRBJ1-4; 10 nucleotides agree with TRBD1. The V gene end was trimmed by 4 bases and the J gene end by 6 bases; junction bases not matched to a gene: 14. From germline, CDR1 is SEHNR and CDR2 FQNEAQ (reference sequence). This CDR3 spans 18 amino acids. As DNA, the CDR3 is TGTGCCAGCAGCTCGCCGACAGGGGGCTTTGATTGGGATGAAAAACTGTTTTTT. It codes for CASSSPTGGFDWDEKLFF.

This chain links TRBV7-9 with TRBJ2-5; D remains ambiguous. This CDR3 has 13 residues. V was cut by 8 bases and J by 1 base, with 11 bases left in between. Germline assignment: CDR1 SEHNR and CDR2 FQNEAQ (reference sequence). The CDR3 sequence is CASRISIQETQYF. In DNA, the CDR3 is TGTGCCAGCCGCATCAGTATCCAAGAGACCCAGTACTTC.